This T cell receptor (beta chain) was observed in a study of regulatory T cells in long-lasting Graves disease (dated by TCRdb to the early 2020s). About the full investigation: Patients with newly diagnosed Graves' disease had been on antithyroid drugs for under 3 months. Persistent Graves' disease patients were compared with newly diagnosed Graves' disease patients by peripheral blood TCR sequencing and RNA sequencing. The study took place in China and was registered as a clinical trial. TCR sequencing covered approximately 13 persistent and around 20 newly diagnosed Graves' disease patients, around 33 samples in total.

The library was made by multiplex PCR. Sequenced using an Illumina HiSeq 4000. CDR3 regions were amplified by Arm-PCR with iRepertoire HTBI primers to construct TCR beta libraries. Before sequencing, the PCR products went through gel purification. Processing in the source paper ran as follows. A total of 62 TRBV and 14 TRBJ segments were identified across samples and were used for gene usage analysis of CDR3 amino acid clonotypes. COPE and FqMerger were used to merge the filtered high-quality paired reads into contigs. BLAST was used to align contigs to the IMGT TRBV, TRBD and TRBJ reference genes, and CDR3 was defined following IMGT. Clonotypes above 0.1% frequency were classified as highly expanded clones. Repertoire diversity was measured by Shannon entropy, and V-J evenness by the Gini coefficient. Public clonotypes were defined as clonotypes shared by more than one individual. The public reads were reanalyzed by TCRdb: fastp trimming at Q25, MiXCR alignment, in-frame beta chains only. One record per CDR3 amino acid sequence lists the most common genes and DNA. The V and J calls were not made by the authors but by TCRdb's processing. The sample yields 300,000 to 400,000 distinct CDR3 sequences; 15% were counted once. Of the sample, over 20% falls within the top ten clones.

The study at large found these results: Lower TCR Shannon entropy and fewer highly expanded clones were observed in persistent Graves' disease patients than in newly diagnosed patients, which suggested clonal expansion. Only the TCR beta chain was sequenced and analyzed. The authors noted that the small sample size was a limitation that may lower accuracy. Peripheral blood alone was examined, since thyroid tissue, which constituted the primary lesion, could not be accessed. A larger number of public clonotypes was shared among persistent patients (around 3,000) than among newly diagnosed patients (around 890). Persistent disease showed preferential use of TRBV28, TRBJ1-2 and TRBJ2-5, whereas newly diagnosed disease favored TRBV20-1 and TRBJ2-1.

Read against the paper, the sample's time point label means: newly diagnosed GD, antithyroid drugs for less than 3 months. For both TCR sequencing and RNA sequencing, RNA was extracted from PBMCs using TRIzol. The diagnosis of Graves' disease followed American Thyroid Association guidelines. Recruitment of patients was carried out at an endocrinology department in Xi'an, China. Each patient gave about 8.1 milliliters of peripheral blood, collected in an EDTA anticoagulant tube. Ficoll Paque Plus density gradient separation was used to isolate PBMCs, and no additional T cell sorting was done. RNA quality was checked with an Agilent 2100 Bioanalyzer and agarose gel, and concentration with a NanoDrop 2000. V and J are trimmed by 4 bases and 0 bases, and the gene matches miss 4 bases of the junction. The germline V gene supplies CDR1 MDHEN and CDR2 SYDVKM. The CDR3 numbers 15 residues from cysteine through phenylalanine. Just the 45-base CDR3 DNA is kept, in frame starting at base 1.

Points on this clonotype: It lacks a known antigen. There are no base qualities to consult, and no much larger clone falls within one base.

The material was peripheral blood mononuclear cells (PBMCs), obtained at new diagnosis, from a patient treated with antithyroid drugs. The chain was built from TRBV28 and TRBJ2-3, with 7 bases matching TRBD2. This sequence was found in a female donor with Graves disease. The CDR3 region: CASSSVGGSTDTQYF. The DNA is as follows: TGTGCCAGCAGTTCGGTGGGAGGGAGCACAGATACGCAGTATTTT.